This T cell receptor beta chain was recorded in a study of metastatic and nonmetastatic thyroid tumors. Study in general: Repertoire comparisons spanned blood and tumor or nodule tissue from malignant and benign thyroid patients. General observations from the study: Across blood and tumor, TCR beta diversity in malignant thyroid tumors was reportedly significantly higher than in benign nodules.

Trimming stripped 5 bases from V and 0 bases from J, with 11 bases between. Germline CDR1 reads LNHNV; CDR2 reads YYDKDF (reference sequence). The CDR3 extends over 14 amino acids. Treatment of any kind had been given to no patient before thyroid surgery. Authors' data handling: Researchers built a distant-metastasis classifier for papillary thyroid cancer that drew on CDR3 differences across clinicopathological groups. MiXCR was used by TCRdb to re-call the PCR reads. The V and J calls shown here were made by TCRdb, not taken from the authors' results. The data contain 4,000 to 5,500 clones, 20% to 25% of them singletons. This clone has a count of ten or more. What it binds is not known. The sample carries other DNA sequences with the same CDR3.

The receptor was isolated from a male donor with papillary thyroid cancer or a benign thyroid nodule (not recorded which). Some clones in this sample may be carry-over from other donors' samples. Material: tumor tissue. This chain connects TRBV15 to TRBJ2-7; D may be TRBD1 or TRBD2 (5 bases each). The DNA for the CDR3 is TGTGCCACCAGCGACGGGACGAGCTCCTACGAGCAGTACTTC. Its protein is CATSDGTSSYEQYF.